This is a list of T cell receptor beta chains from one sample in a study of cytomegalovirus exposure and HLA in healthy donors. Only in-frame clones appear in the TCRdb table, and some are missing; sequencing was by immunoSEQ multiplex PCR. The data show approximately 69,000 clones, approximately 74% seen once. Source material: PBMCs. The origin of the receptors is a woman aged 30 to 39 in good health and CMV-seropositive. Both conserved end residues are part of each CDR3. D genes are given only for firm matches. The listing skips clone size in some rows; elsewhere it reads once, few, many or a size class.

>once|TRBV5-1|TRBJ1-1|TRBD1
TGCGCCAGCAGCTTACCTGGGACAGGGAACACTGAAGCTTTCTTT
CASSLPGTGNTEAFF
>.|TRBV6-5|TRBJ2-2|.
TGTGCCAGCAGCCCCGAGCGGGCCAGGACCGGGGAGCTGTTTTTT
CASSPERARTGELFF
>.|TRBV28|TRBJ1-3|.
TGTGCCAGCAGCTTCGGGACATCGGGTGTCACCATATATTTT
CASSFGTSGVTIYF
>.|TRBV7-9|TRBJ1-1|TRBD1
TGTGCCAGCACCTCTCGGACAGGGGGCGGTGATGAAGCTTTCTTT
CASTSRTGGGDEAFF
>.|TRBV6-5|TRBJ2-1|.
TGTGCCAGCAGTTACTCCCCCCTACTAGCAGCCAATGAGCAGTTCTTC
CASSYSPLLAANEQFF
>.|TRBV29-1|TRBJ2-7|.
TGCAGCGTTGTAAAACAGGGAGGGCGCTCCTACGAGCAGTACTTC
CSVVKQGGRSYEQYF
>.|TRBV9|TRBJ1-2|.
TGTGCCAGCACCCAACGGGAGCATACTAACTATGGCTACACCTTC
CASTQREHTNYGYTF
>.|TRBV5-6|TRBJ2-1|.
TGTGCCAGCAGTTGGGGGGACGAGCAGTTCTTC
CASSWGDEQFF
>once|TRBV5-1|TRBJ1-1|TRBD1
TGCGCCAGCAGACTCTGGACAGGGCCCGACACTGAAGCTTTCTTT
CASRLWTGPDTEAFF
>.|TRBV5-1|TRBJ1-1|.
TGCGCCAGCAGGGATAGCGTTGGTAACACTGAAGCTTTCTTT
CASRDSVGNTEAFF
>.|TRBV30|TRBJ1-5|TRBD1
TGTGCCTTGGGACAGTCGGGAAAAGGGCCCCAGCATTTT
CALGQSGKGPQHF
>.|TRBV6-4|TRBJ2-3|TRBD1
TGTGCCAGCAGTGGGACAGGGGGCACAGATACGCAGTATTTT
CASSGTGGTDTQYF
>.|TRBV5-1|TRBJ2-7|.
TGCGCCAGCAGCGCCGACAGAAACTACGAGCAGTACTTC
CASSADRNYEQYF
>few|TRBV7-2|TRBJ1-1|TRBD1
TGTGCCAGCAGCTTAGTAACTGGACAGGGAAGTGTCACTGAAGCTTTCTTT
CASSLVTGQGSVTEAFF
>.|TRBV5-1|TRBJ2-1|TRBD2
TGCGCCAGCAGTCGGACTAGCGGGAGTAATGAGCAGTTCTTC
CASSRTSGSNEQFF
>.|TRBV2|TRBJ2-7|.
TGTGCCAGCAGCCCTCTCTCCTACGAGCAGTACTTC
CASSPLSYEQYF
>once|TRBV6-1|TRBJ1-2|.
TGTGCCAGCAGTGAAGCGCTTAGGGGCTTCGACTATGGCTACACCTTC
CASSEALRGFDYGYTF
>.|TRBV6-5|TRBJ2-1|TRBD2
TGTGCCAGCAGTCGAGGGACTAGCGTGTACAATGAGCAGTTCTTC
CASSRGTSVYNEQFF
>.|TRBV4-2|TRBJ1-5|TRBD1
TGTGCCAGCAGCCAAGATCCGGCAGGGGGGTACAATCAGCCCCAGCATTTT
CASSQDPAGGYNQPQHF
>.|TRBV7-9|TRBJ1-4|.
TGTGCCAGCAGCCGAATCAGGGAAGTCGCAACTAATGAAAAACTGTTTTTT
CASSRIREVATNEKLFF
>.|TRBV28|TRBJ1-1|TRBD1
TGTGCCAGCATCATCAGGACAGGGGGCACTGAAGCTTTCTTT
CASIIRTGGTEAFF
>once|TRBV5-5|TRBJ1-1|TRBD1
TGTGCCAGCAGCACCCAGGGGGCCTACACTGAAGCTTTCTTT
CASSTQGAYTEAFF
>.|TRBV30|TRBJ1-4|.
TGTGCCTGGAGTTACGGGGAACGAGGCGGTTTT
CAWSYGERGGF
>.|TRBV7-8|TRBJ2-5|.
TGTGCCAGCAGCTATTCCCGGAGGGGAATGGTATTACAAGAGACCCAGTACTTC
CASSYSRRGMVLQETQYF
>.|TRBV5-4|TRBJ2-3|.
TGTGCCAGCAGCTTGTCGGGTCAAGATACGCAGTATTTT
CASSLSGQDTQYF
>.|TRBV12-5|TRBJ2-3|.
TGTGCTAGTGGTCCCTCCGGCGGGATAGATACGCAGTATTTT
CASGPSGGIDTQYF
>few|TRBV7-9|TRBJ1-2|.
TGTGCCAGCAGCTCTACAGGAGACTATGGCTACACCTTC
CASSSTGDYGYTF
>.|TRBV5-6|TRBJ1-1|.
TGTGCCAGCAGTCTGTGGGGGCTGATGAACACTGAAGCTTTCTTT
CASSLWGLMNTEAFF
>.|TRBV5-4|TRBJ2-1|.
TGTGCCAGCAGCCCACACTCCGGGACTAATGAGCAGTTCTTC
CASSPHSGTNEQFF
>.|TRBV7-6|TRBJ2-1|.
TGTGCCAGCAGCTTCCAGGTTTACAATGAGCAGTTCTTC
CASSFQVYNEQFF
>.|TRBV5-1|TRBJ2-1|TRBD2
TGCGCCAGCAGCCGGCGGGGGGAAAATTCCTACAATGAGCAGTTCTTC
CASSRRGENSYNEQFF
>.|TRBV25-1|TRBJ1-1|TRBD1
TGTGCCAGCAGTGCCCTCGATGGGGACAGGGGTACTGAAGCTTTCTTT
CASSALDGDRGTEAFF
>.|TRBV6-6|TRBJ1-5|TRBD1
TGTGCCAGCAGTCTCGCAGGGGGGTACAATCAGCCCCAGCATTTT
CASSLAGGYNQPQHF
>.|TRBV29-1|TRBJ2-5|.
TGCAGCGCACGGGGGACAGAAGAGACCCAGTACTTC
CSARGTEETQYF
>.|TRBV15|TRBJ2-1|.
TGTGCCACCCAGCGGGTGGGCTCCTACAATGAGCAGTTCTTC
CATQRVGSYNEQFF
>few|TRBV30|TRBJ1-1|.
TGTGCCTGGAGGCTAACAAAAGTTCGTTCCAGGGCGACTGAAGCTTTCTTT
CAWRLTKVRSRATEAFF
>.|TRBV6-5|TRBJ1-2|TRBD1
TGTGCCAGCAGACGCTCGGGACAGGTCGCCTTC
CASRRSGQVAF
>.|TRBV6-5|TRBJ2-7|.
TGTGCCAGCAGGTTTTTAGGAGGTCCCTACGAGCAGTACTTC
CASRFLGGPYEQYF
>few|TRBV9|TRBJ1-2|.
TGTGCCAGCAGCGTAGAACAGGGATATGGCTACACCTTC
CASSVEQGYGYTF
>.|TRBV18|TRBJ1-1|.
TGTGCCAGCTCACCAATACAGAAGAACACTGAAGCTTTCTTT
CASSPIQKNTEAFF
>.|TRBV6-1|TRBJ1-5|TRBD1
TGTGCCAGCAGTGTTCTCGTCAGGGGGCTCAATCAGCCCCAGCATTTT
CASSVLVRGLNQPQHF